Below are 2 T cell receptor beta chains sequenced from a single sample in a study of shared clonotypes between healthy human individuals. Data came from immunoSEQ multiplex PCR; TCRdb stores just in-frame clones and leaves some out. The sample has fewer than 200,000 clones; 60% to 75% are singletons. The sample was memory CD4+ T cells sorted from blood. Subset of the sample: CD45RA-negative fraction. Every receptor here comes from a man aged 25 to 40 in good health.

The chain links TRBV6-5 to TRBJ2-7, with D possibly TRBD1 on 6 matching bases. Germline values: CDR1 MNHEY, CDR2 SVGAGI. This CDR3 contains 15 residues. Trimming stripped 4 bases from V and 1 base from J, with 14 bases between. The CDR3 here is CASSLVGASSYEQYF. In DNA form, the CDR3 reads TGTGCCAGCAGTTTAGTGGGGGCCTCATCCTACGAGCAGTACTTC.

The genes are TRBV11-2 and TRBJ2-4, with TRBD1 matching over 7 bases. The CDR3 extends over 13 amino acids. Germline CDR1 and CDR2: SGHAT and FQNNGV. The V segment lost 2 bases and the J segment 8 bases; nucleotides outside the gene matches: 3. CDR3 sequence (DNA): TGTGCCAGCAGCTTAACAGGGACAGACATTCAGTACTTC. It yields the protein CASSLTGTDIQYF.